Listed here are 29 T cell receptor beta chains from one sample, sequenced in a study of T cells in Graves' hyperthyroidism and ophthalmopathy. The source material, RNA transcripts, was used to amplify TCR beta CDR3 regions. TCR CDR3 underwent first-round RT-PCR with the HTBI primer set. A single record per CDR3 protein comes from TCRdb applying MiXCR to the multiplex PCR reads. The sample lists 450,000 to 550,000 distinct CDR3 sequences; about 24% were seen once. The specimen sequenced was blood. The source of these receptors is a woman aged 25-40 years with Graves' ophthalmopathy.

This clonotype was detected ten times or more. The V and J genes are TRBV10-3 and TRBJ1-2; no clear D. With 0 bases removed from V and 4 bases from J, the gap between germline ends came to 21 bases. This CDR3 has 18 amino acids. Germline V gives CDR1 ENHRY, CDR2 SYGVKD. CDR3 sequence (DNA): TGTGCCATCAGTGAGTCGGGTTTCATGCGTTTTTGGGCCTATGGCTACACCTTC. It specifies CAISESGFMRFWAYGYTF.

This clonotype was detected only a few times. The CDR3 here is CASSLVSLAGEGEQYF. The CDR3 DNA follows: TGTGCCAGCAGCTTAGTAAGCCTAGCGGGAGAGGGCGAGCAGTACTTC. The chain recombines TRBV11-2 with TRBJ2-7, with 10 bases aligning to TRBD2. Germline CDR1 SGHAT, CDR2 FQNNGV. The length of the CDR3 is 16 residues. The V segment lost 1 base and the J segment 6 bases; nucleotides outside the gene matches: 9.

In its sample, this clonotype was seen many times. The V call is TRBV24-1, the J call TRBJ2-5, with 7 bases matching TRBD1. V lost 4 bases and J lost 4; bases outside the gene matches: 8. Germline assignment: CDR1 KGHDR and CDR2 SFDVKD. The CDR3 contains 15 residues. CDR3 sequence: CATSDHKGAGETQYF. The CDR3, as DNA: TGTGCCACCAGTGACCATAAGGGGGCTGGAGAGACCCAGTACTTC.

This clonotype was seen at least ten times. The chain uses TRBV19 and TRBJ1-2; 7 bases are a match to TRBD1. V was clipped by 5 bases and J by 6 bases; unmatched bases: 6. Germline V gives CDR1 LNHDA, CDR2 SQIVND (reference sequence). This CDR3 contains 13 residues. CDR3 nucleotide sequence: TGTGCCAGTAGTCATTTACAGGGGAATGGCTACACCTTC. Its protein is CASSHLQGNGYTF.

This clonotype was detected a few times. The chain joins TRBV7-2 to TRBJ1-5; D is possibly TRBD1 (5 bases). CDR1 SGHTA and CDR2 FQGNSA come from the germline V gene. The CDR3 loop spans 14 amino acids. V lost 2 bases, J lost 6 bases, and 11 bases lay in between. CDR3 DNA sequence: TGTGCCAGCAGCTTATATGGGGGGGGTCAGCCCCAGCATTTT. Translating it yields CASSLYGGGQPQHF. The full variable domain, in which reference TRBV7-2 and TRBJ1-5 provide the parts outside the CDR3, is GAGVSQSPSNKVTEKGKDVELRCDPISGHTALYWYRQSLGQGLEFLIYFQGNSAPDKSGLPSDRFSAERTGGSVSTLTIQRTQQEDSAVYLCASSLYGGGQPQHFGDGTRLSIL.

This clonotype occurred many times. The chain links TRBV6-1 to TRBJ1-5; 10 nucleotides agree with TRBD1. Per the germline V gene, CDR1 is MNHNS and CDR2 is SASEGT. The CDR3 spans 15 residues. With 4 bases clipped from V and 7 bases from J, the junction kept 7 bases outside the gene matches. CDR3 DNA: TGTGCCAGCAGTGTTGGGACAGGGGAGCAACAGCCCCAGCATTTT. This encodes CASSVGTGEQQPQHF.

This clonotype was observed many times. This chain joins TRBV6-1 and TRBJ1-3; D possibly corresponds to TRBD1 (5 bases). Germline assignment: CDR1 MNHNS and CDR2 SASEGT. The length of the CDR3 is 15 residues. V was cut by 7 bases and J by 4 bases, with 17 bases left in between. The CDR3 nucleotides read TGTGCCAGCACCCCTCAGGCGACAGCCGGAAACACCATATATTTT. It specifies CASTPQATAGNTIYF.

The V call is TRBV28, the J call TRBJ2-5; tentative D call: TRBD2 (6 bases). The germline V gene encodes CDR1 MDHEN and CDR2 SYDVKM. V dropped 3 bases and J dropped 5 bases, with 19 bases sitting between them. This CDR3 has 16 residues. For the CDR3, the DNA is TGTGCCAGCAGTTTCCCCTTAGACCGACGGGGGGAGACCCAGTACTTC. It specifies CASSFPLDRRGETQYF.

The chain links TRBV27 to TRBJ1-1; the D gene is possibly TRBD1 (6 bases). Between the trimmed V and J ends, which lost 1 base and 2 bases, there was a span of 11 bases. Germline loops: CDR1 MNHEY, CDR2 SMNVEV (reference sequence). The CDR3 loop spans 15 amino acids. The CDR3 DNA sequence: TGTGCCAGCAGTTTATTGGACAGCACTAACACTGAAGCTTTCTTT. Amino acid sequence: CASSLLDSTNTEAFF.

There are a few counts of this clonotype. The chain carries TRBV2 and TRBJ2-5, with D unresolved. This CDR3 has 13 residues. Germline assignment: CDR1 SNHLY and CDR2 FYNNEI. V was pared by 4 bases and J by 4 bases, with 10 bases between. The CDR3 DNA reads TGTGCCAGCAGTGTCGGTCCGCGAGAGACCCAGTACTTC. Translation: CASSVGPRETQYF.

This clonotype has a single count. This chain links TRBV6-1 with TRBJ1-1; perhaps TRBD1 as D (5 bases). V lost 5 bases, J lost 1 base, and 20 bases lay in between. This CDR3 is built from 17 residues. Germline V CDR1 and CDR2: MNHNS, SASEGT. CDR3 bases: TGTGCCAGCAGTAATCAGGGCTTGTTTCGGGGGAACACTGAAGCTTTCTTT. This sequence encodes CASSNQGLFRGNTEAFF.

The chain couples TRBV9 to TRBJ2-5, with 8 bases that match TRBD2. The CDR3 is 15 amino acids. The V segment lost 4 bases and the J segment 5 bases; nucleotides outside the gene matches: 10. CDR1 and CDR2 (germline): SGDLS, YYNGEE. In DNA, the CDR3 is TGTGCCAGCAGCATACGAGACGGGGGGGCGGAGACCCAGTACTTC. This gives the protein CASSIRDGGAETQYF.

On this clonotype: A much larger clonotype is one base distant, so this may be a read error. This chain connects TRBV29-1 to TRBJ2-7; D remains ambiguous. The germline V gene encodes CDR1 SQVTM and CDR2 ANQGSEA. The CDR3 length is 13 residues. The CDR3 sequence: CSVAASASYEQCF. The CDR3 region has the DNA TGCAGCGTTGCGGCGTCCGCATCCTACGAGCAGTGCTTC.

CDR3 loop: CAISADRESYGYTF. The DNA for the CDR3 is TGTGCCATCAGTGCCGACAGGGAGTCCTATGGCTACACCTTC. This chain connects TRBV10-3 to TRBJ1-2; 7 bases map to TRBD1. Germline V gene data show CDR1 as ENHRY and CDR2 as SYGVKD. Trimming took 4 bases from V and 4 from J; bases not matched to a gene: 6. The CDR3 runs 14 residues.

Concerning this clonotype itself: This could be a read error, since a much larger clone is one nucleotide away. The J gene is TRBJ2-7, the V gene TRBV12-3 or TRBV12-4; tentatively, D is TRBD2 (6 bases). The CDR3 is made up of 14 amino acids. Written as DNA, the CDR3 is TGTGCCAGCAGTTTTTCGGGGGACCCCTACGAGCATTACTTC. It translates to CASSFSGDPYEHYF.

The V gene is TRBV12-3 or TRBV12-4, the J gene TRBJ2-7, with D possibly being TRBD2 (5 bases). Trimming left V 3 bases short and J 5 bases short, with 8 bases between. The CDR3 contains 12 residues. The CDR3 nucleotides read TGTGCCAGCAGTTTTTGGGAGAACGAGCAGTACTTC. It translates to CASSFWENEQYF.

This clonotype was counted at least ten times. The chain links TRBV3-1 to TRBJ2-7; TRBD1 might be the D (6 bases). This CDR3 has 15 amino acids. Deletions cut 4 bases from V and 1 base from J, with 14 bases between. Per the germline V gene, CDR1 is LGHDT and CDR2 is YNNKEL (reference sequence). Here the CDR3 reads CASSRGQPGSYEQYF. The CDR3 nucleotides read TGTGCCAGCAGCCGCGGACAGCCGGGGTCCTACGAGCAGTACTTC.

This clonotype was counted at least ten times. The chain carries TRBV12-3 or TRBV12-4 and TRBJ1-2, with no clear D. The CDR3 runs to 15 residues. Trimming took off 3 bases at V and 4 bases at J, with 15 bases between the two ends. The CDR3, as DNA: TGTGCCAGCAGTTTGGTAGAGGGTCCGACCTATGGCTACACCTTC. As protein: CASSLVEGPTYGYTF.

This clonotype was seen at least ten times. This CDR3 reads CASSFFEDEQYF. The CDR3 DNA reads as TGTGCCAGCAGCTTTTTTGAGGACGAGCAGTACTTC. The rearrangement links TRBV7-9 to TRBJ2-7, with D unclear. The germline V gene encodes CDR1 SEHNR and CDR2 FQNEAQ (reference sequence). Deletions cut 3 bases from V and 5 bases from J, with 8 bases between. The CDR3 contains 12 residues. Combining the CDR3 with reference TRBV7-9 and TRBJ2-7 gives the whole variable domain DTGVSQNPRHKITKRGQNVTFRCDPISEHNRLYWYRQTLGQGPEFLTYFQNEAQLEKSRLLSDRFSAERPKGSFSTLEIQRTEQGDSAMYLCASSFFEDEQYFGPGTRLTVT.

This clonotype was observed at least ten times. The V gene is TRBV4-1, the J gene TRBJ1-2; D might be TRBD1 (6 bases). The V and J ends lost 3 bases and 2 bases respectively, with 25 bases between them. The germline CDR1 and CDR2 sequences are MGHRA and YSYEKL. The CDR3 loop spans 19 amino acids. The CDR3: CASSQRQLTGTPLNYGYTF. The CDR3 DNA sequence: TGCGCCAGCAGCCAGCGACAACTTACCGGGACACCATTAAACTATGGCTACACCTTC.

This chain uses TRBV12-3 or TRBV12-4 with TRBJ2-2; 9 nucleotides align to TRBD1. Unmatched junction bases numbered 8, after V lost 2 bases and J lost 7 bases. This CDR3 has 16 amino acids. The DNA for the CDR3 is TGTGCCAGCAGTTTACAAACAGGGGGCGTCGGCGGGGAGCTGTTTTTT. Residues: CASSLQTGGVGGELFF.

This clonotype was detected ten times or more. The V gene is TRBV20-1, the J gene TRBJ2-2; D is uncertain. The CDR3 runs 17 residues. V lost 1 base and J 3 bases, leaving 18 bases between the germline ends. The germline gives CDR1 DFQATT, CDR2 SNEGSKA (reference sequence). CDR3: CSARVLSDIGYTGELFF. The CDR3 DNA reads TGCAGTGCTAGAGTCCTATCCGACATCGGGTACACCGGGGAGCTGTTTTTT.

The V gene is TRBV18, the J gene TRBJ1-1; D is perhaps TRBD1 (6 bases). The CDR3 has 15 amino acids. The V end was cut by 0 bases, the J end by 1 base, with 9 bases between. Germline CDR1 reads KGHSH; CDR2 reads LQKENI. The CDR3 bases are TGTGCCAGCTCACCACCGGGGGCATGGAACACTGAAGCTTTCTTT. Protein product: CASSPPGAWNTEAFF.

In this sample, this clonotype turned up many times. V is TRBV27 and J is TRBJ2-7; 10 nucleotides match TRBD1. Losses at the gene ends were 3 bases for V and 4 bases for J; bases not matched to a gene: 6. Germline V gene lookup returns CDR1 MNHEY and CDR2 SMNVEV (reference sequence). The CDR3 length is 15 residues. The CDR3 loop is CASSFSGQGSYEQYF. In DNA, the CDR3 is TGTGCCAGCAGTTTTTCGGGACAGGGGAGTTACGAGCAGTACTTC.

This clonotype was seen ten or more times. The V call is TRBV6-8, the J call TRBJ1-5, with 8 bases that match TRBD1. The CDR3 consists of 16 residues. After removal of 2 bases from V and 0 bases from J, the junction contained 3 bases not matched to a gene. The V gene's germline CDR1 is MNHGY and CDR2 SAAAGT. The CDR3 DNA is TGTGCCAGCAGTTACGACAGGGGATATAGCAATCAGCCCCAGCATTTT. Translating gives CASSYDRGYSNQPQHF.

In its sample, this clonotype was seen a few times. The chain is built from TRBV7-6 and TRBJ2-5; possible D gene TRBD2, 6 bases. The germline gives CDR1 SGHVS, CDR2 FNYEAQ. V lost 8 bases to trimming and J lost 0 bases, with 13 bases between them. The CDR3 runs to 14 residues. The CDR3 DNA sequence: TGTGCCAGCGTCGCGGGACTCAACCAAGAGACCCAGTACTTC. The encoded protein is CASVAGLNQETQYF.

This chain connects TRBV6-1 to TRBJ1-5, with 8 bases lining up with TRBD1. Germline V gene sequence: CDR1 MNHNS, CDR2 SASEGT. The CDR3 has 14 amino acids. After removal of 6 bases from V and 6 bases from J, the junction contained 7 bases not matched to a gene. The CDR3 DNA reads as TGTGCCAGCAGACCGACAGGGGTAGGTCAGCCCCAGCATTTT. Translating gives CASRPTGVGQPQHF.

The gene calls are TRBV12-3 or TRBV12-4 and TRBJ1-1; TRBD1 might be the D (6 bases). The germline V and J ends were trimmed by 6 bases and 7 bases, with 18 bases remaining between them. This CDR3 has 14 residues. The CDR3 region is CASRYIQGANEAFF. For the CDR3, the DNA is TGTGCCAGCAGATACATACAGGGTGCTAATGAAGCTTTCTTT.

The sample holds a few counts of this clonotype. The chain joins TRBV6-1 to TRBJ1-2, with D uncertain. Germline values: CDR1 MNHNS, CDR2 SASEGT. This CDR3 is 13 amino acids long. Between the trimmed V and J ends, which lost 2 bases and 3 bases, there was a span of 7 bases. In DNA, the CDR3 is TGTGCCAGCAGTGAAAGTCAGGACTATGGCTACACCTTC. Translating gives CASSESQDYGYTF.